The 5 T cell receptor beta chains listed next were all sequenced from one sample in a study of low-dose radiotherapy and immunotherapy resistance in tumors. Noted time point: before trial treatment. Primers used for first-strand cDNA, a TRAV- and TRBV-specific set, covered both alpha and beta chains. A constant-region primer paired with the V-primer adapter amplified TCRs over approximately 18 PCR cycles. Using its own MiXCR run on the reads, TCRdb lists one record per CDR3 protein. Of 70,000 to 90,000 distinct CDR3 sequences listed, 15% to 20% are singletons. The material was PBMCs, obtained before treatment. The receptors originated from a male donor with prostate cancer.

The chain carries TRBV3-1 and TRBJ2-7; D assignment may be TRBD1 or TRBD2 (5 bases each). Per germline, CDR1 LGHDT and CDR2 YNNKEL (reference sequence). Deletions cut 4 bases from V and 6 bases from J, with 16 bases between. This CDR3 contains 14 residues. The CDR3, as DNA: TGTGCCAGCAGCCTGGGACCTCGTTCTGGCGAGCAGTACTTC. Amino acids: CASSLGPRSGEQYF.

The chain recombines TRBV20-1 with TRBJ2-1, with TRBD2 matching 12 bases. Germline CDR1 DFQATT, CDR2 SNEGSKA (reference sequence). The CDR3 has 15 amino acids. Trimming cost V 3 bases and J 4 bases; bases outside gene matches: 4. The CDR3 reads CSASPLAGGYNEQFF. The CDR3 region has the DNA TGCAGTGCTAGCCCCCTAGCGGGGGGGTACAATGAGCAGTTCTTC.

Turning to this clonotype: A far larger clone lies a single base away; this is likely a read error. The chain links TRBV7-6 to TRBJ2-3, with D perhaps TRBD1 or TRBD2 (5 bases each). Germline assignment: CDR1 SGHVS and CDR2 FNYEAQ. Trimming removed 7 bases at V and 2 bases at J, with 19 bases between. The CDR3 is 16 residues long. The CDR3 region is CASIRASRVNTDTQYF. The CDR3 region has the DNA TGTGCCAGCATCCGGGCTAGCAGGGTGAACACAGATACGCAGTATTTT. The whole variable domain, remainder taken from reference TRBV7-6 and TRBJ2-3, is GAGVSQSPRYKVTKRGQDVALRCDPISGHVSLYWYRQALGQGPEFLTYFNYEAQQDKSGLPNDRFSAERPEGSISTLTIQRTEQRDSAMYRCASIRASRVNTDTQYFGPGTRLTVL.

This clonotype came up many times. The rearrangement uses TRBV23-1 and TRBJ2-5; 10 bases are a match to TRBD1. TRBV23-1 is an ORF; its function is uncertain. The CDR3 runs to 16 residues. J was trimmed by 3 bases and V by 4 bases; bases with no gene match: 8. The CDR3 here is CASSLDRGDAEETQYF. The CDR3 DNA is TGCGCCAGCAGTCTGGACAGGGGGGATGCCGAAGAGACCCAGTACTTC.

This clonotype occurred a few times. The chain combines TRBV3-1 with TRBJ1-6, with D hard to call. From germline, CDR1 is LGHDT and CDR2 YNNKEL (reference sequence). The CDR3 spans 15 residues. V was shortened by 0 bases and J by 9 bases, with 12 bases between the two germline ends. CDR3 loop: CASSQDYRAGSPLHF. The CDR3, as DNA: TGTGCCAGCAGCCAAGATTATAGGGCCGGTTCACCCCTCCACTTT.